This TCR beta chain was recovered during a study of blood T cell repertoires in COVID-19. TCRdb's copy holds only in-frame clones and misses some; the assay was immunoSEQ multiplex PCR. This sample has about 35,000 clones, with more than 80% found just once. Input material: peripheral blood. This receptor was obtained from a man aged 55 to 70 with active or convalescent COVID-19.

In nucleotides, the CDR3 is TGTGCCAGTAGAATCGGGGAGGCTGGCTACACCTTC. This sequence encodes CASRIGEAGYTF. J is TRBJ1-2 and V is TRBV19; D gene uncertain. V lost 6 bases, J lost 7 bases, and 12 bases lay in between. The germline V gene encodes CDR1 LNHDA and CDR2 SQIVND (reference sequence). This CDR3 comprises 12 residues.